The clone carrying this TCR beta chain has ten or more counts. Antigen: not known. The sample is drawn from a study of blood T cells in healthy people across ages. Regarding the study as a whole: A roughly linear fall in TCR beta diversity per million T cells was seen with increasing age. With unsorted PBMCs, a conclusive comparison of naive versus antigen-experienced cells was not possible.

The CDR3 spans 14 residues. Germline V gene sequence: CDR1 SEHNR, CDR2 FQNEAQ (reference sequence). The V end lost 2 bases, the J end lost 6 bases, and 12 bases lay between the germline ends. Primed by a sample-barcoded 5' primer and a J-beta primer mix, a second PCR proceeded for about 6 to 11 cycles. CDR3-containing paired-end reads numbering at least 3 million came from each sample. From the 5' RACE reads, TCRdb called clonotypes with MiXCR, one entry per CDR3 protein. The sample lists about 1.5 million distinct CDR3 sequences, about 45% seen once, with under 5% in the top ten. The chain carries TRBV7-9 and TRBJ2-3, with D possibly being TRBD1 (6 bases). Sequencing used blood. The sequence was collected from a woman younger than 30 in good health. In DNA form, the CDR3 reads TGTGCCAGCAGCTTATTGGGGGCCCGGGATACGCAGTATTTT. Protein sequence: CASSLLGARDTQYF.